The 3 T cell receptor beta chains reported below all come from one sample, sequenced in a study of blood T cells in healthy people across ages. It was with a sample-barcoded 5' primer and a J-beta primer mix that a second PCR of roughly 7 to 12 cycles was run. A single record per CDR3 protein comes from TCRdb applying MiXCR to the 5' RACE reads. Of 630,000 or so distinct CDR3 sequences detected, about 32% appear once; the ten largest clones hold just over 15%. Material for sequencing was blood. The receptors shown here come from a woman older than 75 in good health.

This clonotype was seen a handful of times. At one end, the junction sequence differs from germline, possibly due to a read error. The chain couples TRBV7-8 to TRBJ1-4; tentatively, D is TRBD1 (5 bases). Germline CDR1 and CDR2: SGHVS and FQNEAQ. The CDR3 has 17 residues. This CDR3 reads CASSLSILWTPDEKRFF. Here the CDR3 DNA reads TGTGCCAGCAGCTTAAGTATCCTCTGGACACCCGATGAAAAACGGTTTTTT.

This clonotype came up many times. The gene calls are TRBV7-3 and TRBJ1-5, with D hard to call. The CDR3 has 13 amino acids. V lost 6 bases and J 3 bases, leaving 9 bases between the germline ends. Germline V gene sequence: CDR1 SGHTA, CDR2 FQGTGA. The CDR3 protein is CASSANANQPQHF. The DNA of the CDR3 is TGTGCCAGCAGTGCCAATGCCAATCAGCCCCAGCATTTT. The whole variable domain, filled in from reference TRBV7-3 and TRBJ1-5, reads GAGVSQTPSNKVTEKGKYVELRCDPISGHTALYWYRQSLGQGPEFLIYFQGTGAADDSGLPNDRFFAVRPEGSVSTLKIQRTERGDSAVYLCASSANANQPQHFGDGTRLSIL.

As to this clonotype: A clone one base away is much larger, so this may be a read error. This chain uses TRBV5-4 with TRBJ2-1; 15 bases line up with TRBD2. Germline V gives CDR1 SGHNT, CDR2 YYREEE (reference sequence). The CDR3 loop spans 17 amino acids. CDR3 in amino acids: CVSSFGTSGGNYNEQFF. CDR3 coding DNA: TGTGTCAGCAGCTTCGGGACTAGCGGGGGGAACTACAATGAGCAGTTCTTC.